The clone carrying this T cell receptor beta chain has only a few counts. Its antigen is not identified. The data stem from a study of CD8 T cells in Susac syndrome. Study-wide background: Blood was drawn from patients with Susac syndrome. At that point, they were therapy-naive, on corticosteroids, or on intravenous immunoglobulin alone.

The RNA input was roughly 0.45 to 1 ug, and it was reverse transcribed with random hexamers. Amplification of TCR beta CDR3 by immunoSEQ multiplex PCR spanned 54 Vbeta and 13 Jbeta. TCRdb independently ran MiXCR on the immunoSEQ multiplex PCR reads; one entry per CDR3 protein. The top ten clones hold 0.3% of a sample with some 100,000 distinct CDR3 sequences, around 96% of them seen once. Study-wide results and limits: Clonal CD8+ expansion in Susac was highest in TEMRA cells and active patients.

The sequenced sample was CD8+ T cells from PBMCs. This clonotype originated in a human donor with Susac syndrome.

The CDR3 here is CSATSGRETQYF. The CDR3 DNA reads as TGCAGTGCTACTAGCGGTCGGGAGACCCAGTACTTC. V and J are TRBV20-1 and TRBJ2-5; TRBD2 aligns across 7 bases. Germline CDR1 is DFQATT and CDR2 is SNEGSKA (reference sequence). The CDR3 runs to 12 residues. The V segment lost 4 bases and the J segment 5 bases; nucleotides outside the gene matches: 4.